A selection of T cell receptor beta chains follows, all from one sample in a study of blood T cell repertoires in COVID-19. Assay used: immunoSEQ multiplex PCR; TCRdb lists only in-frame clones, some missing. Among 95,000 to 150,000 clones listed, roughly three quarters were seen once. Sequencing used peripheral blood. These receptors originate from a human donor in a cohort sampled during active COVID-19. Each CDR3 is given with its conserved first and last residue. The D gene is left open where the match is weak. Expanded clones are given a class, and other clones once, few, many or no size at all.

NA	TRBV13	TRBJ2-3	NA	TGTGCCAGCAGCTTAGCGGGGGGCCGTACGCAGTATTTT	CASSLAGGRTQYF
NA	TRBV7-9	TRBJ2-7	once	TGTGCCAGCAGCCCTCCGGGACAACTGGCCTACGAGCAGTACTTC	CASSPPGQLAYEQYF
TRBD1	TRBV4-1	TRBJ1-2	NA	TGCGCCAGCAGCCGGGGACAGGGGGACTTAAACTATGGCTACACCTTC	CASSRGQGDLNYGYTF
TRBD2	TRBV5-6	TRBJ2-7	NA	TGTGCCAGCAGCTTGACTAGCGGGAATTACGAGCAGTACTTC	CASSLTSGNYEQYF
NA	TRBV19	TRBJ1-5	NA	TGTGCCAGTAACCCGGACATCACTAGCAATCAGCCCCAGCATTTT	CASNPDITSNQPQHF
TRBD1	TRBV5-1	TRBJ2-5	NA	TGCGCCAGCAGCTTGACAGGGGCAGAAGAGACCCAGTACTTC	CASSLTGAEETQYF
NA	TRBV6-5	TRBJ1-2	once	TGTGCCAGCAGTAGGGGAGGGCCGAATAACTATGGCTACACCTTC	CASSRGGPNNYGYTF
NA	TRBV18	TRBJ2-6	NA	TGTGCCAGCTCACCAGGAGCTTTGGGCTCTGGGGCCAACGTCCTGACTTTC	CASSPGALGSGANVLTF
TRBD1	TRBV27	TRBJ2-7	NA	TGTGCCAGCAGTTTAGCTGGGACAGGGGGGAACGAGCAGTACTTC	CASSLAGTGGNEQYF
NA	TRBV27	TRBJ1-1	NA	TGTGCCAGCACCTCTCTCACGGGATACACTGAAGCTTTCTTT	CASTSLTGYTEAFF
TRBD1	TRBV5-6	TRBJ2-7	NA	TGTGCCAGCAGCTCCCAGGGGGTCTGGGGTGAGCAGTACTTC	CASSSQGVWGEQYF
NA	TRBV5-6	TRBJ2-7	NA	TGTGCCAGCAGCTTGCGAACAGCTTCCTACGAGCAGTACTTC	CASSLRTASYEQYF
NA	TRBV27	TRBJ2-2	NA	TGTGCCAGCAGTTGGGGTGGAGGGATCGGGGAGCTGTTTTTT	CASSWGGGIGELFF
TRBD2	TRBV3-1/TRBV3-2	TRBJ2-1	NA	TGTGCCAGCAGCCTGGGACTAGCGGGACGAGCTTACAATGAGCAGTTCTTC	CASSLGLAGRAYNEQFF
TRBD2	TRBV9	TRBJ2-7	NA	TGTGCCAGCACTCGAGCGGGACCCCTGTACGAGCAGTACTTC	CASTRAGPLYEQYF
NA	TRBV11-2	TRBJ1-2	NA	TGTGCCAGCAGCACCCGGACAGATTACTATGGCTACACCTTC	CASSTRTDYYGYTF
NA	TRBV30	TRBJ2-7	once	TGTGCCTGGAGTGTAATGGGGGGCGAGCAGTACTTC	CAWSVMGGEQYF
NA	TRBV7-9	TRBJ2-6	NA	TGTGCCAGCACCCAAGGGGCTTTTCTCTCTGGGGCCAACGTCCTGACTTTC	CASTQGAFLSGANVLTF
NA	TRBV27	TRBJ1-6	few	TGTGCCAGCAGCACTGGACTGCAAGCAGCTCCACCCCTCCACTTT	CASSTGLQAAPPLHF
NA	TRBV9	TRBJ2-7	once	TGTGCCAGCAGCGTAACTTGGACTCGTGTCCCCTACGAGCAGTACTTC	CASSVTWTRVPYEQYF
TRBD2	TRBV28	TRBJ2-7	NA	TGTGCCAGCACGCAGACTAGCGGGGCCTACGAGCAGTACTTC	CASTQTSGAYEQYF
NA	TRBV9	TRBJ2-1	NA	TGTGCCAGCAGCGTTTCGGGGTCCTACAATGAGCAGTTCTTC	CASSVSGSYNEQFF
NA	TRBV30	TRBJ1-1	NA	TGTGCCTGGGGCCTTGGCCCACGAGAAGCTTTCTTT	CAWGLGPREAFF
NA	TRBV2	TRBJ1-2	NA	TGTGCCAGCAGGAACAGGGTCTTTAACTATGGCTACACCTTC	CASRNRVFNYGYTF
NA	TRBV19	TRBJ2-2	NA	TGTGCCAGTAGTATAGGGCGGGCGAACGGGGAGCTGTTTTTT	CASSIGRANGELFF
TRBD2	TRBV5-6	TRBJ2-3	NA	TGTGCCAGCAGCTTGCGGGGGGGCGTAGCAGATACGCAGTATTTT	CASSLRGGVADTQYF
TRBD1	TRBV6-5	TRBJ2-7	NA	TGTGCCAGCAGGTCCCCAGGGGGCTCCTACGAGCAGTACTTC	CASRSPGGSYEQYF
TRBD2	TRBV11-3	TRBJ2-1	NA	TGTGCCAGCAGCTCTCCGGGACTAGCGGCTTACAATGAGCAGTTCTTC	CASSSPGLAAYNEQFF
TRBD1	TRBV5-1	TRBJ2-7	NA	TGCGCCAGCAGCCCCACAGGGGGCCAGTCCTACGAGCAGTACTTC	CASSPTGGQSYEQYF
TRBD1	TRBV11-2	TRBJ2-7	NA	TGTGCCAGCAGCTCCGCCCGGACAGGGGGGTCCTACGAGCAGTACTTC	CASSSARTGGSYEQYF
TRBD1	TRBV25-1	TRBJ2-7	NA	TGTGCCACCGGGACAGGCCCCTACGAGCAGTACTTC	CATGTGPYEQYF
NA	TRBV30	TRBJ1-4	once	TGTGCCTGGAGTCATATGAGGGAAAAACTGTTTTTT	CAWSHMREKLFF
TRBD1	TRBV7-6	TRBJ1-1	NA	TGTGCCAGCAGCTCTCATCTACGGACAGGGCAGAACACTGAAGCTTTCTTT	CASSSHLRTGQNTEAFF
TRBD2	TRBV30	TRBJ2-7	NA	TGTGCCTGGAGGACCTACAGTAAGCGGGGGGAGCAGTACTTC	CAWRTYSKRGEQYF
NA	TRBV27	TRBJ2-7	NA	TGTGCCAGCAGTTTCCGGGGGACCTACGAGCAGTACTTC	CASSFRGTYEQYF
TRBD1	TRBV13	TRBJ2-7	NA	TGTGCCAGCAGCTCGACAGGGTCTGGGATAATTGGGGTAGACTACGAGCAGTACTTC	CASSSTGSGIIGVDYEQYF
TRBD1	TRBV12-5	TRBJ2-7	NA	TGTGCTAGTGGTTTGGCGGACAGGGGGCTTTTTGAGCAGTACTTC	CASGLADRGLFEQYF
NA	TRBV12-3/TRBV12-4	TRBJ2-7	NA	TGTGCCAGCAGCCCTGAGATGCGAGGGCAGTACTTC	CASSPEMRGQYF